These 8 T cell receptor beta chains originate from one sample sequenced in a study of cytomegalovirus exposure and HLA in healthy donors. The PCR made use of 60 Vbeta and 13 Jbeta primers. This table comes from immunoSEQ multiplex PCR, and its TCRdb copy is limited to in-frame clones, with some not included. The table shows about 190,000 clones, with approximately 12% occurring only once. The sequencing input was PBMCs. The receptors were gathered from a man aged 50 to 60 in good health and CMV-seropositive.

This clone was seen a handful of times. The CDR3 protein is CASSLWTGAGTEAFF. CDR3 sequence (DNA): TGTGCCAGCAGTTTATGGACAGGGGCAGGGACTGAAGCTTTCTTT. The genes are TRBV28 and TRBJ1-1; 8 bases agree with TRBD1. The CDR3 loop spans 15 amino acids. Germline CDR1 is MDHEN and CDR2 is SYDVKM. Trimming removed 0 bases from V and 5 bases from J; junction bases left unmatched: 5.

In this sample, this clone turned up a few times. J is TRBJ2-3 and V is TRBV29-1; 10 nucleotides align to TRBD2. The CDR3 has 18 amino acids. Germline V CDR1 and CDR2: SQVTM, ANQGSEA. The ends lost 0 bases at V and 2 bases at J; junction bases unmatched: 11. The CDR3 DNA is TGCAGCGTTGAAGATCGGAGAGTAGCGGGGGGTTTCACAGATACGCAGTATTTT. It encodes CSVEDRRVAGGFTDTQYF.

This clone was seen only a few times. The chain carries TRBV11-2 and TRBJ1-5; maybe TRBD1 (5 bases). The CDR3 extends over 15 amino acids. Germline V gene sequence: CDR1 SGHAT, CDR2 FQNNGV. V was cut by 8 bases and J by 9 bases, with 23 bases left in between. CDR3 nucleotides: TGTGCCAGCCTCTGGAAGGAGGGGTCTCCGGGGCCCCAGCATTTT. It translates to CASLWKEGSPGPQHF.

CDR3 nucleotide sequence: TGTGCCAGCAGCCCCCGGGAAACAGGGGTTTCCTATAATTCACCCCTCCACTTT. Its protein is CASSPRETGVSYNSPLHF. The chain combines TRBV5-6 with TRBJ1-6, with 7 bases that match TRBD1. The CDR3 is 18 amino acids. Germline V lookup: CDR1 SGHDT, CDR2 YYEEEE. V lost 4 bases to trimming and J lost 1 base; unmatched junction nucleotides: 11.

The rearrangement joins TRBV11-2 to TRBJ1-1; TRBD1 is a possible D gene (5 bases). CDR3 length: 14 amino acids. Trimming took 3 bases from V and 5 from J, leaving 13 bases between them. Germline V gene data show CDR1 as SGHAT and CDR2 as FQNNGV. The CDR3 DNA reads TGTGCCAGCAGCTTTCAGGGACTTAGAACTGAAGCTTTCTTT. Translated, it gives CASSFQGLRTEAFF.

The J gene is TRBJ1-5, the V gene TRBV6-5, with 7 bases fitting TRBD1. The CDR3 is 13 amino acids. Unmatched junction bases numbered 5, after V lost 6 bases and J lost 6 bases. Looked up from germline, CDR1 is MNHEY and CDR2 is SVGAGI. This CDR3 is CASRQGLSQPQHF. CDR3 DNA: TGTGCCAGCAGACAGGGGCTGAGTCAGCCCCAGCATTTT.

J is TRBJ2-1 and V is TRBV25-1, with 8 bases that match TRBD2. The CDR3 consists of 17 residues. Germline lookup yields CDR1 MGHDK and CDR2 SYGVNS. Trimming cost V 2 bases and J 7 bases; bases outside gene matches: 13. CDR3 DNA: TGTGCCAGCAGTGAAAACTTCCAGCGGGGGTTATTGAATGAGCAGTTCTTC. Protein sequence: CASSENFQRGLLNEQFF.

This clone was observed a few times. The chain's CDR3 is CASRPISVSGNTIYF. In DNA, the CDR3 is TGTGCCAGCAGGCCAATATCAGTCTCTGGAAACACCATATATTTT. The chain is built from TRBV7-9 and TRBJ1-3; D is undetermined. The CDR3 spans 15 residues. Germline CDR1 SEHNR, CDR2 FQNEAQ (reference sequence). The V end lost 6 bases, the J end lost 0 bases, and 12 bases lay between the germline ends.